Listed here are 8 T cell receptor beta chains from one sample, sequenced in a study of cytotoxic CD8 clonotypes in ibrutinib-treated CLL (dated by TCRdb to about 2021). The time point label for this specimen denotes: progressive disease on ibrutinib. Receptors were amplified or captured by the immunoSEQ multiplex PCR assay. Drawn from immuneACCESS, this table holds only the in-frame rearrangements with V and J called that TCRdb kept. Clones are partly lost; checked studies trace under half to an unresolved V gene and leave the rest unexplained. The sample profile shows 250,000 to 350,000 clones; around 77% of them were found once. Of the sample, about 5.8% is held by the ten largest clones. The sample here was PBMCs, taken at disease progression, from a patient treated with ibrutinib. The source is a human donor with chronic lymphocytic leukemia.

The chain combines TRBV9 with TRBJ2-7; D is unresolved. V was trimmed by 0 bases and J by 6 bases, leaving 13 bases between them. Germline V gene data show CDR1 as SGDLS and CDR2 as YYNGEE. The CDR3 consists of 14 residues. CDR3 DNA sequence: TGTGCCAGCAGCGTAGACCCTCGGCAGACCGAGCAGTACTTC. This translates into CASSVDPRQTEQYF.

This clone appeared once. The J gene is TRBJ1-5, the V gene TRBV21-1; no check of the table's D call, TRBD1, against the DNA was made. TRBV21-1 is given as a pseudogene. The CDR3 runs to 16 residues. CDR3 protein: CASSKGPVQENQPQHF. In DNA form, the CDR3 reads TGTGCCAGCAGCAAAGGCCCAGTACAGGAAAATCAGCCCCAGCATTTT.

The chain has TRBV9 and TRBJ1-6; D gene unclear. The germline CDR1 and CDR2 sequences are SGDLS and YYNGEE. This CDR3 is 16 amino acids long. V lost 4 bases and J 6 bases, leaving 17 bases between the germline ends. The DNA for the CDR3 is TGTGCCAGCAGCCCCAGTTTCGGGGTGCTTAATTCACCCCTCCACTTT. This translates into CASSPSFGVLNSPLHF. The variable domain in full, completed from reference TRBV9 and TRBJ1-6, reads DSGVTQTPKHLITATGQRVTLRCSPRSGDLSVYWYQQSLDQGLQFLIQYYNGEERAKGNILERFSAQQFPDLHSELNLSSLELGDSALYFCASSPSFGVLNSPLHFGNGTRLTVT.

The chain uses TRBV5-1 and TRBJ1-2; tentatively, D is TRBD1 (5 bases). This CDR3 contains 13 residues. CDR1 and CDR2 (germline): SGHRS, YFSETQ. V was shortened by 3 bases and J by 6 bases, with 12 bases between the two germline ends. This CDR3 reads CASSSAGNNGYTF. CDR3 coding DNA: TGCGCCAGCAGCTCGGCAGGGAATAATGGCTACACCTTC.

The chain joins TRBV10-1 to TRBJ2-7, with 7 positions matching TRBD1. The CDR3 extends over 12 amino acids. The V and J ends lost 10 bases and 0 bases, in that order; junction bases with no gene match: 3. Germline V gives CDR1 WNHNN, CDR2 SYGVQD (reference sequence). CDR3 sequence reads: CANRQGSYEQYF. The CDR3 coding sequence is TGCGCCAACCGACAGGGCTCCTACGAGCAGTACTTC.

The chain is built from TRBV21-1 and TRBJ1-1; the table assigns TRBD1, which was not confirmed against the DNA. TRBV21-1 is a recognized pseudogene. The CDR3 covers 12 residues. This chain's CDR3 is CASMVANTEAFF. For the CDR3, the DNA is TGTGCCAGCATGGTGGCGAACACTGAAGCTTTCTTT.

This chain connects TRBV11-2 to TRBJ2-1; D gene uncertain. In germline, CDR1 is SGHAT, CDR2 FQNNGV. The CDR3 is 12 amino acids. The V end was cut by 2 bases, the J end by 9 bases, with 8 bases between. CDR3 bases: TGTGCCAGCAGCTTACCTTATAGTGAGCAGTTCTTC. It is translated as CASSLPYSEQFF.

CDR3 sequence reads: CASSSMAVLNTEAFF. The CDR3 DNA reads TGTGCCAGCAGCTCCATGGCGGTTTTGAACACTGAAGCTTTCTTT. V and J are TRBV7-8 and TRBJ1-1; D call uncertain. Trimming took off 4 bases at V and 0 bases at J, with 12 bases between the two ends. Germline assignment: CDR1 SGHVS and CDR2 FQNEAQ. This CDR3 contains 15 residues.